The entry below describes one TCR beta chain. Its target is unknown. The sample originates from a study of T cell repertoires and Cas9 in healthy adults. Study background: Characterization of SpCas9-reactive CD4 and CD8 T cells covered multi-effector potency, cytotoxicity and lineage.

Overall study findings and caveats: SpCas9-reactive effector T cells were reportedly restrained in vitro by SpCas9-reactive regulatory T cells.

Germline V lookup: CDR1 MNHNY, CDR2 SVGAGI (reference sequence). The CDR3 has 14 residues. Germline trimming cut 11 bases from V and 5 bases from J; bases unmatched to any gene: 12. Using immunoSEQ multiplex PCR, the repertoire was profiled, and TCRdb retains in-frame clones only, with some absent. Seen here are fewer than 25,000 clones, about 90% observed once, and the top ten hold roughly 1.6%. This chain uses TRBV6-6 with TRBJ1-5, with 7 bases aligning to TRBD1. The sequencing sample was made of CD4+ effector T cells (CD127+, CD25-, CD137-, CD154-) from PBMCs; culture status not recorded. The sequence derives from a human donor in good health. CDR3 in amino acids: CAAGGRSLHQPQHF. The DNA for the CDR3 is TGTGCCGCAGGGGGGCGGTCACTTCATCAGCCCCAGCATTTT.